The rows below give T cell receptor beta chains drawn from one sample of a study of response to subunit inactivated influenza vaccine. In TCRdb, the RT-PCR reads were re-called with MiXCR into one record per CDR3 protein. The sample contains hundreds of thousands of distinct CDR3 sequences, about 14% of which appear only once. The source was PBMCs from blood, collected approximately 15 days before vaccination. These TCRs come from a man between 50 and 59 years old who received an inactivated influenza vaccine. Each CDR3 is given with its conserved first and last residue. D genes are given only for firm matches. Expanded clones get a size class; other rows say once, few or many, or leave the size out.

D gene,clone size,J gene,V gene,CDR3 DNA,CDR3 protein
TRBD1,.,TRBJ2-3,TRBV12-3/TRBV12-4,TGTGCCAGCAATAACAGGGGGGCAGATACGCAGTATTTT,CASNNRGADTQYF
TRBD2,few,TRBJ2-7,TRBV12-3/TRBV12-4,TGTGCCAGCAGGGAAGCGGGGTTCCTCTACGAGCAGTACTTC,CASREAGFLYEQYF
TRBD2,few,TRBJ2-5,TRBV7-2,TGTGCCAGCAGCTCGGGGCCGGGGGGACGTGAGACCCAGTACTTC,CASSSGPGGRETQYF
.,.,TRBJ2-2,TRBV6-5,TGTGCCAGCAGTTACTTCCGGGCTACCAACACCGGGGAGCTGTTTTTT,CASSYFRATNTGELFF
.,.,TRBJ2-7,TRBV25-1,TGTGCCAGCCGCAAGACAGGGGAGGGCTACGAGCAGTACTTC,CASRKTGEGYEQYF
.,many,TRBJ2-3,TRBV5-1,TGCGCCAGCAGCTTGGGACGACACCCAGATACGCAGTATTTT,CASSLGRHPDTQYF
.,few,TRBJ1-2,TRBV12-5,TGTGCTAGTGGTTACTCTGGGAGAGGCTACACCTTC,CASGYSGRGYTF
.,few,TRBJ2-1,TRBV7-9,TGTGCCAGCAGCTTCTCCGGACGGAACAATGAGCAGTTCTTC,CASSFSGRNNEQFF
.,.,TRBJ1-1,TRBV6-5,TGTGCCAGCAGTTACTCCATTGTGGGGCCTGAAGCTTTCTTT,CASSYSIVGPEAFF
.,.,TRBJ2-7,TRBV12-3/TRBV12-4,TGTGCCAGCAGTTCGGACAGCACGTACGAGCAGTACTTC,CASSSDSTYEQYF
.,.,TRBJ1-5,TRBV12-3/TRBV12-4,TGTGCCAGCAGCTATACAGGGAATCAGCCCCAGCATTTT,CASSYTGNQPQHF
.,few,TRBJ1-5,TRBV20-1,TGCAGTGCTAGTAGGGCAGGGCGAGGCAATCAGCCCCAGCATTTT,CSASRAGRGNQPQHF
TRBD2,few,TRBJ2-1,TRBV6-6,TGTGCCAGCACCTACGGGACTAGATCGTTCTTC,CASTYGTRSFF
.,.,TRBJ2-3,TRBV12-3/TRBV12-4,TGTGCCAGCAGTGAGAGCCAGGGCTCGGGAGATACGCAGTATTTT,CASSESQGSGDTQYF
TRBD1,.,TRBJ1-4,TRBV7-2,TGTGCCAGCACCCTCTCCGGGACAGGCGGTGAAAAACTGTTTTTT,CASTLSGTGGEKLFF
.,.,TRBJ1-1,TRBV12-3/TRBV12-4,TGTGCCAGCAGTTTGGAGACAGGACTTATGAACACTGAAGCTTTCTTT,CASSLETGLMNTEAFF
.,.,TRBJ2-7,TRBV13,TGTGCCAGCAGCAACGAGCGGGTAGATCAGTACTTC,CASSNERVDQYF
.,few,TRBJ2-6,TRBV25-1,TGTGCCAGCAGTGACCACTCTGGGGCCAACGTCCTGACTTTC,CASSDHSGANVLTF
.,few,TRBJ2-1,TRBV5-5,TGTGCCAGCAGCTTGGAGAATAGCGGTTACAATGAGCAGTTCTTC,CASSLENSGYNEQFF
TRBD1,few,TRBJ1-2,TRBV4-3,TGCGCCAGCAGCCAAGTTTGGGAGCCAACAGGCCAGGGGGATGGCTACACCTTC,CASSQVWEPTGQGDGYTF
.,many,TRBJ1-5,TRBV10-3,TGTGCCATCAGTGAGGGGCAAAATAGCAATCAGCCCCAGCATTTT,CAISEGQNSNQPQHF
TRBD1,few,TRBJ2-5,TRBV20-1,TGCAGTGCTAGAGATGTAGTAGGGGGCTGGGAGACCCAGTACTTC,CSARDVVGGWETQYF
TRBD2,few,TRBJ2-1,TRBV4-2,TGTGCCAGCAGCCAGGAGACTAGCGGGCAGTACAATGAGCAGTTCTTC,CASSQETSGQYNEQFF
.,.,TRBJ2-6,TRBV25-1,TGTGCCAGCACCGATCTGGGGGTAGTCTCTGGGGCCAACGTCCTGACTTTC,CASTDLGVVSGANVLTF
TRBD1,few,TRBJ1-1,TRBV5-5,TGTGCCAGCAGCTACGGGACAGGGCTCACTGAAGCTTTCTTT,CASSYGTGLTEAFF
.,few,TRBJ2-7,TRBV21-1,TGTGCCAGCAGCAAAGATCGGCGACAGGGTATCTACGAGCAGTACTTC,CASSKDRRQGIYEQYF
TRBD2,.,TRBJ2-2,TRBV5-8,TGTGCCAGCAGCAGTACCGGGACTAGCGGGGGTACGAACACCGGGGAGCTGTTTTTT,CASSSTGTSGGTNTGELFF
.,few,TRBJ2-7,TRBV6-4,TGTGCCAGCAGTGGACTGGACGTAGTAGCCGAGCAGTACTTC,CASSGLDVVAEQYF
.,.,TRBJ2-4,TRBV7-2,TGTGCCAGCAGCCGGAGGCGGGACACCAAAAACATTCAGTACTTC,CASSRRRDTKNIQYF
TRBD2,.,TRBJ2-1,TRBV5-1,TGCGCCAGCAGCAGGACTAGCCCCTACAATGAGCAGTTCTTC,CASSRTSPYNEQFF
.,few,TRBJ1-1,TRBV6-1,TGTGCCAGCAGTAATACAGGGACATCCACTGAAGCTTTCTTT,CASSNTGTSTEAFF
TRBD1,.,TRBJ2-1,TRBV19,TGTGCCAGTAGAGGTCAGGGGGCGCGAAATGAGCAGTTCTTC,CASRGQGARNEQFF
.,few,TRBJ2-3,TRBV7-2,TGTGCCAGCAGCAAGCTGGGGTTCACAGATACGCAGTATTTT,CASSKLGFTDTQYF
TRBD1,many,TRBJ1-6,TRBV20-1,TGCAGTGCTAGAGGCCCAGGGGGAAACTCTCATTCACCCCTCCACTTT,CSARGPGGNSHSPLHF
TRBD1,few,TRBJ2-5,TRBV20-1,TGCAGTGCTAGATCGAGTTTCGGGACAGGGGGGCCGGAGACCCAGTACTTC,CSARSSFGTGGPETQYF
TRBD1,many,TRBJ2-2,TRBV7-8,TGTGCCAGCAGCCACCGGACAGGGAGGAACACCGGGGAGCTGTTTTTT,CASSHRTGRNTGELFF
.,few,TRBJ2-3,TRBV20-1,TGCAGTGCTCCGTTACTCTGGCCCGCTAGCACAGATACGCAGTATTTT,CSAPLLWPASTDTQYF
.,few,TRBJ2-5,TRBV12-3/TRBV12-4,TGTGCCAGCAGTCGCCAGGGTAGGGGAGAGACCCAGTACTTC,CASSRQGRGETQYF
.,.,TRBJ1-4,TRBV12-3/TRBV12-4,TGTGCCAGCAGTTTAGCGCTCAGCAGGGGTACTAATGAAAAACTGTTTTTT,CASSLALSRGTNEKLFF
TRBD1,.,TRBJ2-7,TRBV7-9,TGTGCCAGCAGCCGCCGACAGGGGCCTACCCACGAGCAGTACTTC,CASSRRQGPTHEQYF
TRBD2,many,TRBJ2-7,TRBV13,TGTGCCAGCAGCTTAGGGGCGGGAGGGGGATACGAGCAGTACTTC,CASSLGAGGGYEQYF
.,few,TRBJ1-5,TRBV12-3/TRBV12-4,TGTGCCAGCAGTTTAGGGCGCGCCTCAGCGGGGCCCCAGCATTTT,CASSLGRASAGPQHF
.,few,TRBJ2-3,TRBV5-5,TGTGCCAGCAGCTTCTATGAACAGAGATACACAGATACGCAGTATTTT,CASSFYEQRYTDTQYF
.,few,TRBJ2-7,TRBV10-3,TGTGCCATCAGTGAGGGAACAGGGAGGACTTACGAGCAGTACTTC,CAISEGTGRTYEQYF
.,.,TRBJ2-4,TRBV29-1,TGCAGCGTTGTTCATGCGAGGCCTCATGGGTCCAAAAACATTCAGTACTTC,CSVVHARPHGSKNIQYF
.,.,TRBJ2-7,TRBV19,TGTGCCAGTAGTACTGCCCTGGGCGTAGGCTCCTACGAGCAGTACTTC,CASSTALGVGSYEQYF
TRBD1,.,TRBJ2-7,TRBV20-1,TGCAGTGCTCCCGACAGGGCCTCTGGTCGGGAGCAGTACTTC,CSAPDRASGREQYF
TRBD2,few,TRBJ2-7,TRBV28,TGTGCCAGCAGTTTTAGGGGTTGGGGACTAGCGATGTACGAGCAGTACTTC,CASSFRGWGLAMYEQYF
TRBD2,.,TRBJ2-7,TRBV28,TGTGCCAGCAGTCTCACTAGCGGGACCTACTCCTACGAGCAGTACTTC,CASSLTSGTYSYEQYF
TRBD1,many,TRBJ1-2,TRBV3-1,TGTGCCAGCAGCCAGGACAGGGGGCTATCTGGCTACACCTTC,CASSQDRGLSGYTF
.,many,TRBJ2-2,TRBV5-1,TGCGCCAGCAGCTTAGGACTTTTCGAGAGGATCGGGGAGCTGTTTTTT,CASSLGLFERIGELFF
.,.,TRBJ1-6,TRBV5-1,TGCGCCAGCAGCCCACAGGGAAGGGGTAATTCACCCCTCCACTTT,CASSPQGRGNSPLHF
TRBD2,many,TRBJ2-5,TRBV19,TGTGCCAGTAGTCGACTAGCGAAAACGGAGACCCAGTACTTC,CASSRLAKTETQYF
.,few,TRBJ1-2,TRBV12-3/TRBV12-4,TGTGCCAGCAGTGGTCAGGGAAATGGCTACACCTTC,CASSGQGNGYTF